What follows describes a single TCR beta chain. Its antigen is still unknown. No base qualities exist here, and no much larger clone lies one base off it. The record originates from a study of T cells in Graves' hyperthyroidism and ophthalmopathy (dated by TCRdb to the late 2010s). As for the study more broadly: Peripheral blood samples were taken at initial diagnosis, before any treatment was given. To identify distinguishing TCR V-J signatures, a discovery cohort of 100 patients was used, comprising 40 to 45 with Graves' ophthalmopathy and 57 with stable Graves' hyperthyroidism. Whether ophthalmopathy could be predicted prospectively was tested in an independent validation cohort made up of approximately 19 hyperthyroidism patients plus 17 patients who later progressed to ophthalmopathy. The approximately 97 discovery patients were randomly divided into training and test sets at a 7:3 ratio. The study also compared thyroid tissue and blood T-cell repertoires from several Graves' hyperthyroidism patients. After sampling, hyperthyroidism patients received methimazole starting at 30 mg daily, and ophthalmopathy patients received high-dose intravenous methylprednisolone. According to the paper, TCR Vbeta CDR3 sequencing was carried out on approximately 140 peripheral blood samples, which came from 40 to 45 ophthalmopathy, roughly 75 hyperthyroidism and roughly 17 progressor patients. Study-level results and caveats: A model built on a 13 V-J signature distinguished ophthalmopathy from stable hyperthyroidism, reaching around 90% sensitivity and around 81% specificity in cross-validation and 80%/75% in testing. No statistical method was used to fix the sample size in advance, and group allocation was not hidden from the investigators. Most expanded thyroid clonotypes (frequency above 0.001) were also found in blood, which suggests that blood repertoires may mirror thyroid immune responses. In validation, the model predicted progression to ophthalmopathy a median of around 6.5 months before onset, with over 60% sensitivity and roughly 73% specificity.

Stable Graves' hyperthyroidism was defined as no progression to ophthalmopathy during 18 months of follow-up. Hyperthyroidism patients were aged 18 to 65 years and newly diagnosed, with disease duration of less than 2 months. Exclusion was applied to patients with uncontrolled infections, other autoimmune diseases, pregnancy or lactation. Clinical symptoms, serum thyroxine and TRAb, thyroid ultrasound, and orbital computed tomography formed the basis for the diagnoses. PBMCs were isolated from about 9.2 ml of fresh peripheral blood by Ficoll-Paque density gradient centrifugation. Total RNA was extracted using Trizol reagent, and RNA quality was assessed on an Agilent 2100 Bioanalyzer. Amplification of TCR beta CDR3 regions was carried out from RNA transcripts. The first round of RT-PCR for the TCR CDR3 was performed with the HTBI primer set and the Qiagen OneStep RT-PCR kit. Libraries were constructed in a second round of multiplex PCR, after which size selection and purification were performed. Sequencing of the libraries was done on an Illumina HiSeq2000 using paired-end 100 bp reads. The paper's processing steps were these. SOAPnuke was used to process the raw data, with reads discarded if the reads contained adapters or uncalled bases, had a mean Phred below 15, or lacked an exact constant-primer or identifier match. High-quality paired reads were merged using COPE v1.2.5, and each unique nucleotide sequence was defined as a clonotype. MiTCR v1.1 was used to align clonotypes to the IMGT TRBV, TRBD and TRBJ reference segments. Analysis was restricted to V-J combinations with a frequency above 0.0001, which covered 99.2% of repertoires. A TCS score was defined as the ratio of F50 (clonal expansion) to E x V (chaos), with BLOSUM62-based TCRdist applied between CDR3 peptides within each V-J. Welch's t-statistics and random forest reduced roughly 530 V-J features to about 13, which were used in a naive Bayes classifier (R e1071). Using fastp at Q25 and MiXCR, TCRdb reprocessed the public reads and kept productive beta chains. When rows share a CDR3 protein, they turn into one entry using the most common DNA and genes. TCRdb's processing, not the study's, gives the V and J calls here. For this sample there are some 510,000 distinct CDR3 sequences; around 21% appear just once. Clones ranked in the top ten supply around 27% of the sample.

Sequenced input: blood. The TCR comes from a man younger than 30 with Graves' hyperthyroidism.

In nucleotides, the sequence is TGCAGTGCGTCTACAGGGTGGAATCAGCCCCAGCATTTT. Protein translation: CSASTGWNQPQHF. The receptor chain draws on TRBV20-1 and TRBJ1-5; the best D guess is TRBD1, with 6 bases matching. V is clipped by 6 bases and J by 4 bases, and the sequence between their germline boundaries is 13 bases long. The CDR3 runs 13 residues from the cysteine to the phenylalanine. Of the read, only the CDR3 DNA is kept; its 39 bases are in frame from base 1. Sequences DFQATT (CDR1) and SNEGSKA (CDR2) are obtained from the germline V gene (reference sequence).